These 2 T cell receptor beta chains came from one sample sequenced in a study of blood T cell repertoires in COVID-19 (dated by TCRdb to about 2020). Libraries were built with the immunoSEQ multiplex PCR assay. Here the immuneACCESS table is served through TCRdb, limited to in-frame sequences with V and J called. Missing clones are a known gap in these copies; in checked studies unresolved V genes cover under half, and the rest lacks a known reason. The sample has approximately 99,000 clones on record, over 80% of them singletons. Clones ranked in the top ten supply approximately 4% of the sample. The sequencing input was peripheral blood. The receptor set was obtained from a woman in her sixties or seventies with acute or convalescent COVID-19.

J is TRBJ1-2 and V is TRBV27; 9 nucleotides agree with TRBD1. Germline CDR1 reads MNHEY; CDR2 reads SMNVEV (reference sequence). V gave up 1 base and J gave up 4 bases; unmatched junction bases: 7. CDR3 size: 16 residues. CDR3 protein: CASSLLGTGLGYGYTF. The CDR3 DNA sequence: TGTGCCAGCAGTTTATTAGGGACAGGGCTGGGCTATGGCTACACCTTC.

The chain couples TRBV6-2 or TRBV6-3 to TRBJ1-2, with 9 bases lining up with TRBD1. The junction had 6 bases not matched to a gene; V was cut back by 5 bases and J by 2 bases. The CDR3 covers 15 residues. Germline CDR1 is MNHEY and CDR2 is SVGEGT. Here the CDR3 reads CASSAPGQGNYGYTF. CDR3 DNA: TGTGCCAGCAGTGCCCCGGGACAGGGCAACTATGGCTACACCTTC.